The sequence of this TCR beta chain was determined in a study of T cell clones after liver transplantation. Background on the study: HCV positivity affected three of eight recipients; the rest lacked autoimmune or viral indications.

J lost 3 bases, V lost 3 bases, and 4 bases had no gene match. The length of the CDR3 is 15 residues. In germline, CDR1 is MDHEN, CDR2 SYDVKM. Profiling relied on immunoSEQ multiplex PCR, and the TCRdb table lists in-frame clones only, not all of them. The sample yields roughly 73,000 clones, 75% to 90% seen once. Study-level results: Compared with third party-reactive sequences, donor-reactive ones declined more, independent of withdrawal success. Post-transplant, graft-donor-reactive CD4 TCRbeta sequences in blood dropped significantly in most of the 8 subjects.

Only a few counts were recorded for this clone. Its matching antigen is unknown. The chain combines TRBV28 with TRBJ2-1; 8 nucleotides line up with TRBD2. This receptor was taken from a human donor who received a liver transplant. This material consisted of CD4+ T cells from blood, taken before liver transplant. DNA for the CDR3: TGTGCCAGCAGTTTTAGCGGGAATCACTACAATGAGCAGTTCTTC. Protein sequence: CASSFSGNHYNEQFF.